The 32 T cell receptor beta chains below all came from one sample that was sequenced in a study of T cells expressing NK-cell markers. TCRdb reworked the 5' RACE reads into one entry per CDR3 protein, no DNA. The sample data list 300,000 to 450,000 distinct CDR3 sequences. Sequencing was carried out using blood T cells: a sorted CD56 or NKG2C T cell subset, CD4+ or CD8+ T cells, or bulk PBMC T cells (not recorded which). The source of these receptors is a man aged 18-75 years in good health.

The chain joins TRBV5-4 to TRBJ2-3; TCRdb selects TRBD1, and the lack of DNA leaves this call unchecked. CDR1 is SGHNT, CDR2 YYREEE, per germline (reference sequence). This CDR3 spans 16 amino acids. The CDR3 here is CASSLELVGARNTQYF.

The CDR3 spells CASGQGAFGGETQYF. The chain carries TRBV2 and TRBJ2-5; TCRdb gives TRBD1 as the D gene, but with no DNA this cannot be confirmed. CDR1 is SNHLY and CDR2 is FYNNEI in the germline V gene. The CDR3 loop spans 15 amino acids.

This chain uses TRBV5-1 with TRBJ2-5; TCRdb lists TRBD2, though no DNA is available to test this call. The CDR3 contains 12 residues. Germline V gives CDR1 SGHRS, CDR2 YFSETQ. Here the CDR3 reads CASTSGGETQYF.

V and J are TRBV5-1 and TRBJ2-2; TCRdb's D call of TRBD1 is untestable without DNA. Germline CDR1 and CDR2: SGHRS and YFSETQ. The CDR3 length is 17 residues. Here the CDR3 reads CASSWGPGTNLHGELFF.

This chain connects TRBV6-1 to TRBJ1-2; TCRdb's D call, TRBD1, is unchecked because there is no DNA. CDR3 size: 14 residues. CDR1 is MNHNS, CDR2 SASEGT, per germline. CDR3 sequence reads: CATKTLGGRFGYTF.

The V call is TRBV5-5, the J call TRBJ1-6; TCRdb's D gene call, TRBD1, goes unchecked for lack of DNA. Germline CDR1 is SGHKS and CDR2 is YYEKEE (reference sequence). The CDR3 totals 15 residues. The CDR3 loop is CASSLFGQGTSPLHF.

This chain links TRBV4-1 with TRBJ2-5; checking the TCRdb D call of TRBD1 is not possible without DNA. The CDR3 runs 13 residues. The germline V gene has CDR1 MGHRA and CDR2 YSYEKL. CDR3 sequence: CASSQSWAGAQYF.

The V gene is TRBV5-6, the J gene TRBJ2-3; TCRdb indicates TRBD2, and absent DNA this call remains unverified. The CDR3 spans 17 residues. In germline, CDR1 is SGHDT, CDR2 YYEEEE. This CDR3 is CASSWGRGLAMTDTQYF.

The chain joins TRBV5-1 to TRBJ1-6; TCRdb's D gene call, TRBD1, goes unchecked for lack of DNA. The CDR3 contains 16 residues. Per germline, CDR1 SGHRS and CDR2 YFSETQ. The CDR3 loop reads CASSWGGTGNNSPLHF.

The chain has TRBV2 and TRBJ1-2; lacking DNA, the TRBD1 call made by TCRdb goes unchecked. Per germline, CDR1 SNHLY and CDR2 FYNNEI. CDR3 size: 14 residues. The CDR3 protein is CASSETTGWDGYTF.

The gene calls are TRBV5-1 and TRBJ2-3; TCRdb calls TRBD1, which cannot be checked without DNA. Per germline, CDR1 SGHRS and CDR2 YFSETQ. This CDR3 contains 13 residues. The CDR3 sequence is CASRPGPRGTQYF.

This CDR3 is CASSTLGGWYEQYF. The J gene is TRBJ2-7, the V gene TRBV28; the TCRdb D gene call, TRBD1, has no DNA to confirm it. The CDR3 runs to 14 residues. Germline lookup yields CDR1 MDHEN and CDR2 SYDVKM.

The J gene is TRBJ2-5, the V gene TRBV9; the D call of TRBD1 rests on TCRdb alone, since no DNA is present to check it. In germline, CDR1 is SGDLS, CDR2 YYNGEE. The CDR3 length is 17 residues. CDR3 amino acids: CASSSPLGTGGRETQYF.

The CDR3 sequence: CASSHIANTGELFF. The rearrangement links TRBV5-6 to TRBJ2-2. CDR3 size: 14 residues. The V gene's germline CDR1 is SGHDT and CDR2 YYEEEE.

This chain links TRBV2 with TRBJ1-3; TCRdb outputs TRBD1, but without DNA this stays unchecked. Germline CDR1 reads SNHLY; CDR2 reads FYNNEI. This CDR3 is 15 amino acids long. CDR3 sequence reads: CASRPSGASGNTIYF.

This chain links TRBV20-1 with TRBJ1-2; TCRdb lists TRBD1, though no DNA is available to test this call. This CDR3 contains 12 residues. Germline CDR1 is DFQATT and CDR2 is SNEGSKA (reference sequence). The CDR3: CSAGDRSYGYTF.

The chain links TRBV25-1 to TRBJ2-7; TCRdb returns TRBD1, unconfirmable since there is no DNA. The CDR3 has 15 residues. The germline V gene has CDR1 MGHDK and CDR2 SYGVNS. CDR3 protein: CASSESGTGAYEQYF.

The chain couples TRBV5-6 to TRBJ1-4; TCRdb's assignment of TRBD1 cannot be checked, as there is no DNA. Germline V lookup: CDR1 SGHDT, CDR2 YYEEEE. This CDR3 region has 14 residues. The CDR3 protein is CASSLVQVREKLFF.

The J gene is TRBJ2-7, the V gene TRBV9; TCRdb lists TRBD2, though no DNA is available to test this call. The CDR3 loop spans 16 amino acids. The V gene's germline CDR1 is SGDLS and CDR2 YYNGEE. The CDR3 protein is CASSVLQGLANYEQYF. Filled out from reference TRBV9 and TRBJ2-7, the complete variable domain reads DSGVTQTPKHLITATGQRVTLRCSPRSGDLSVYWYQQSLDQGLQFLIQYYNGEERAKGNILERFSAQQFPDLHSELNLSSLELGDSALYFCASSVLQGLANYEQYFGPGTRLTVT.

The V gene is TRBV5-1, the J gene TRBJ1-1; TCRdb indicates TRBD1, and absent DNA this call remains unverified. The CDR3 totals 14 residues. Germline CDR1 and CDR2: SGHRS and YFSETQ. The CDR3: CASSPQTANTEAFF.

V is TRBV15 and J is TRBJ1-2; there is no DNA to check the TCRdb D call of TRBD1. Germline-derived CDR1 and CDR2 are LNHNV and YYDKDF (reference sequence). The CDR3 length is 15 residues. The CDR3 spells CATSRDRVVSLGYTF.

This chain links TRBV29-1 with TRBJ2-7. The CDR3 runs to 14 residues. Germline lookup yields CDR1 SQVTM and CDR2 ANQGSEA. Here the CDR3 reads CSVEDLEGVHEQYF.

The chain recombines TRBV7-3 with TRBJ2-3; TCRdb indicates TRBD2, and absent DNA this call remains unverified. CDR1 is SGHTA and CDR2 is FQGTGA in the germline V gene. The CDR3 has 18 residues. The CDR3 sequence is CASSPRPTSEYSTDTQYF.

The V and J genes are TRBV6-5 and TRBJ2-3. Germline loops: CDR1 MNHEY, CDR2 SVGAGI. This CDR3 is built from 16 residues. The CDR3 loop reads CASSYLSGRSTDTQYF.

The V gene is TRBV12-5, the J gene TRBJ2-3; there is no DNA to check the TCRdb D call of TRBD1. The V gene's germline CDR1 is LGHNT and CDR2 FRNRAP. This CDR3 comprises 16 residues. This CDR3 reads CASGLVYSRSPDTQYF.

The chain employs TRBV6-2 or TRBV6-3 and TRBJ1-1; without DNA, the TCRdb call of TRBD1 cannot be checked. Germline values: CDR1 MNHEY, CDR2 SVGEGT. This CDR3 region has 17 residues. The chain's CDR3 is CASLKISFGGKGTEAFF.

The chain joins TRBV5-8 to TRBJ2-7; TCRdb designates TRBD2, a call that cannot be tested without DNA. The CDR3 runs 17 residues. Germline CDR1 and CDR2: SGHTS and YDEGEE. The CDR3 sequence: CASSLIGLAGRPDEQYF. Variable domain in full (rest from reference TRBV5-8 and TRBJ2-7): EAGVTQSPTHLIKTRGQQATLRCSPISGHTSVYWYQQALGLGLQFLLWYDEGEERNRGNFPPRFSGRQFPNYSSELNVNALELEDSALYLCASSLIGLAGRPDEQYFGPGTRLTVT.

The CDR3 region is CSARAVDRIHEQYF. The chain has TRBV20-1 and TRBJ2-7; no DNA is available, so the TRBD1 call from TCRdb remains unchecked. The CDR3 totals 14 residues. CDR1 is DFQATT, CDR2 SNEGSKA, per germline (reference sequence).

This sequence joins TRBV5-1 and TRBJ1-6. The CDR3 contains 14 residues. The germline V gene encodes CDR1 SGHRS and CDR2 YFSETQ. The CDR3: CASGRGGLNSPLHF. The full variable domain, with the rest looked up from reference TRBV5-1 and TRBJ1-6, is KAGVTQTPRYLIKTRGQQVTLSCSPISGHRSVSWYQQTPGQGLQFLFEYFSETQRNKGNFPGRFSGRQFSNSRSEMNVSTLELGDSALYLCASGRGGLNSPLHFGNGTRLTVT.

The rearrangement links TRBV25-1 to TRBJ2-1. Germline V gene lookup returns CDR1 MGHDK and CDR2 SYGVNS. CDR3 length equals 16 residues. CDR3 residues: CASSGIDKQLYNEQFF.

V gene TRBV19 combines with J gene TRBJ1-5. CDR1 and CDR2 from the germline V gene are LNHDA and SQIVND (reference sequence). This CDR3 region has 14 residues. CDR3 sequence reads: CASIDRRSNQPQHF.

The V gene is TRBV20-1, the J gene TRBJ1-1; TCRdb names TRBD1, which stays unverified in the absence of DNA. Germline V gives CDR1 DFQATT, CDR2 SNEGSKA (reference sequence). The CDR3 is made up of 16 amino acids. The chain's CDR3 is CSARDLSDRANTEAFF.